This T cell receptor (beta chain) originates from a study of T cell responses to AZD1222 COVID-19 vaccine. Whole-study findings and limits: Spike-specific TCR breadth rose after two AZD1222 doses, and depth rose as well. Across the whole spike, CD4 TCRs peaked at regions 160-218 and 743-854. It was only after the peak T cell response that any repertoires were sampled.

Recipients boosted at about 4 weeks or about 12 weeks are pooled. The method was immunoSEQ multiplex PCR; TCRdb's version includes in-frame clones alone and lacks a portion of them. The sample includes 90,000 to 120,000 clones, under 95% of them seen just once. With respect to this clone: Antigen: not known.

Germline assignment: CDR1 SEHNR and CDR2 FQNEAQ (reference sequence). This CDR3 has 16 amino acids. V was clipped by 5 bases and J by 6 bases, with 22 bases between them. The chain employs TRBV7-9 and TRBJ1-1; a weak D match, TRBD1 (6 bases). The sample was peripheral blood, taken 28 days after the second AZD1222 dose. This receptor was obtained from an adult who received the AZD1222 COVID-19 vaccine. CDR3 sequence reads: CASSATDYWGAPEAFF. CDR3 nucleotides: TGTGCCAGCAGCGCAACCGATTATTGGGGGGCTCCTGAAGCTTTCTTT. Supplemented by reference TRBV7-9 and TRBJ1-1, the full variable domain reads DTGVSQNPRHKITKRGQNVTFRCDPISEHNRLYWYRQTLGQGPEFLTYFQNEAQLEKSRLLSDRFSAERPKGSFSTLEIQRTEQGDSAMYLCASSATDYWGAPEAFFGQGTRLTVV.